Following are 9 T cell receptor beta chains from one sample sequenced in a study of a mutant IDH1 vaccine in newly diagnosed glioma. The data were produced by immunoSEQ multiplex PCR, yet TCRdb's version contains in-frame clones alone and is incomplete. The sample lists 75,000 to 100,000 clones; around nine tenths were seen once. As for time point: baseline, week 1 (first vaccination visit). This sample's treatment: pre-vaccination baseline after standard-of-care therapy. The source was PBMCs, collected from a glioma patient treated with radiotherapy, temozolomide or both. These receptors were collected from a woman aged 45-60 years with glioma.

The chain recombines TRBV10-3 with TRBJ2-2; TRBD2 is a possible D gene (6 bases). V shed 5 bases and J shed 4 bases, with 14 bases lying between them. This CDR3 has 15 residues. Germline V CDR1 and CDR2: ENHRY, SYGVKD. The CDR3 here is CAISRREEGTGELFF. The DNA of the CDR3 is TGTGCCATCAGTCGTAGGGAGGAGGGCACCGGGGAGCTGTTTTTT.

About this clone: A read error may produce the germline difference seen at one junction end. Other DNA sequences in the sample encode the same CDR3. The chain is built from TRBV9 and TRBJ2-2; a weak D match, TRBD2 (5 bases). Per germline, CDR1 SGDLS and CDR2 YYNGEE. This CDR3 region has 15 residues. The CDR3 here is CASSVAGPNTGELFF. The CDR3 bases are TGTGCCAGCAGCGTAGCTGGGCCGAACACCGGGGAGCTGTTCTTT.

The CDR3 sequence: CASTRAGYEQYF. The DNA for the CDR3 is TGTGCCAGCACCCGGGCGGGGTACGAGCAGTACTTC. This rearrangement joins TRBV6-6 to TRBJ2-7; tentative D call: TRBD2 (6 bases). V was shortened by 7 bases and J by 4 bases, with 11 bases between the two germline ends. CDR1 and CDR2 from the germline V gene are MNHNY and SVGAGI (reference sequence). CDR3 length: 12 residues.

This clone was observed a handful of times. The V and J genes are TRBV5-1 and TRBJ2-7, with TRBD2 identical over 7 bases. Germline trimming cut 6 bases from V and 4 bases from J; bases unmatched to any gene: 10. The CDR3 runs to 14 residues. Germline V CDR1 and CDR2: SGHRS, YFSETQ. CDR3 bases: TGCGCCAGCAAAAGGGCTAGCGGTGTATACGAGCAGTACTTC. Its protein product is CASKRASGVYEQYF.

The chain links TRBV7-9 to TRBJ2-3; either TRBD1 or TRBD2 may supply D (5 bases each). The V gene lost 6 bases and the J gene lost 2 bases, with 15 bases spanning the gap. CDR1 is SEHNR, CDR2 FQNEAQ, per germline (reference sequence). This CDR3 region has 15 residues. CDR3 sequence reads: CASSGGTIFTDTQYF. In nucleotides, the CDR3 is TGTGCCAGCAGTGGGGGAACGATATTCACAGATACGCAGTATTTT.

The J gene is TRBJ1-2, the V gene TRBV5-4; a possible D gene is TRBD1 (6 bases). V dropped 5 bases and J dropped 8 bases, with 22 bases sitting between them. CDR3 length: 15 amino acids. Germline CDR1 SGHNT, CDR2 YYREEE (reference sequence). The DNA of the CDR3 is TGTGCCAGCAGGCCAGGGGCCCTATTAGGCGGGGGCTACACCTTC. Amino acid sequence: CASRPGALLGGGYTF.

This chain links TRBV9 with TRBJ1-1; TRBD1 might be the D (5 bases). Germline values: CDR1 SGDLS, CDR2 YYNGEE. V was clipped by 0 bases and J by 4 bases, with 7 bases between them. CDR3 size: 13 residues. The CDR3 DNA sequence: TGTGCCAGCAGCGTAGGACAGACCACTGAAGCTTTCTTT. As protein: CASSVGQTTEAFF.

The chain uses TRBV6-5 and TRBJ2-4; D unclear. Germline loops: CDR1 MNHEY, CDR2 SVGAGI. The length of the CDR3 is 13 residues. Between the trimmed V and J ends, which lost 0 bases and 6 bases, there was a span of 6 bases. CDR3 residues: CASSYSMANIQYF. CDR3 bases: TGTGCCAGCAGTTACTCGATGGCAAACATTCAGTACTTC.

This chain's CDR3 is CASSPRGGAGDYEQYF. The CDR3, as DNA: TGTGCCAGCTCCCCTCGTGGCGGAGCGGGAGACTACGAGCAGTACTTC. This chain uses TRBV18 with TRBJ2-5, with 8 bases that match TRBD2. The J call is in doubt because the DNA end fits TRBJ2-7 better. Germline V CDR1 and CDR2: KGHSH, LQKENI. The CDR3 loop spans 16 amino acids.